Below, 29 T cell receptor beta chains from the same sample are listed, as sequenced in a study of blood T cells in healthy people across ages. The use of a sample-barcoded 5' primer and a J-beta primer mix characterized a second PCR of about 7 to 12 cycles. Via MiXCR, TCRdb re-called the 5' RACE reads, giving one row per CDR3 protein. Of 850,000 to 1,300,000 distinct CDR3 sequences listed, under 55% are singletons. Source material: blood. Receptors were obtained from a woman aged 55-75 years in good health.

Here the CDR3 reads CASRLEKDRFYEQYF. The CDR3, as DNA: TGTGCCAGCAGGCTCGAGAAGGACAGGTTCTACGAGCAGTACTTC. The chain links TRBV6-1 to TRBJ2-5; 7 positions match TRBD1. Gene TRBJ2-7 matches the end of the DNA better, so the J call may be wrong. Germline CDR1 MNHNS, CDR2 SASEGT. CDR3 length: 15 amino acids.

This clonotype was counted once. This may be a read error, as it is one base from a much larger clone. This chain uses TRBV20-1 with TRBJ2-3, with TRBD1 matching 7 bases. CDR1 and CDR2 from the germline V gene are DFQATT and SNEGSKA (reference sequence). The CDR3 extends over 14 amino acids. The CDR3 sequence: CSARHTGAPETQYF. CDR3 coding DNA: TGCAGTGCAAGGCACACAGGGGCGCCAGAGACGCAGTATTTT.

This rearrangement joins TRBV7-9 to TRBJ1-4; D not certain. This CDR3 is 14 amino acids long. Germline CDR1 reads SEHNR; CDR2 reads FQNEAQ (reference sequence). Trimming left V 5 bases short and J 3 bases short, with 10 bases between. The CDR3 DNA reads TGTGCCAGCAGCCTGGAGGCGCCTAATGAAAAACTGTTTTTT. Translating it yields CASSLEAPNEKLFF. Variable domain in full (rest from reference TRBV7-9 and TRBJ1-4): DTGVSQNPRHKITKRGQNVTFRCDPISEHNRLYWYRQTLGQGPEFLTYFQNEAQLEKSRLLSDRFSAERPKGSFSTLEIQRTEQGDSAMYLCASSLEAPNEKLFFGSGTQLSVL.

This chain's CDR3 is CASSLGPWAPGNQETQYF. The CDR3 bases are TGCGCCAGCAGCTTGGGCCCTTGGGCTCCGGGGAACCAAGAGACCCAGTACTTC. The chain recombines TRBV5-1 with TRBJ2-5; TRBD2 is a possible D gene (5 bases). Germline V gene lookup returns CDR1 SGHRS and CDR2 YFSETQ. Trimming took off 0 bases at V and 0 bases at J, with 18 bases between the two ends. There are 18 residues in the CDR3.

The chain employs TRBV25-1 and TRBJ2-7; no reliable D call. This CDR3 region has 13 residues. Per the germline V gene, CDR1 is MGHDK and CDR2 is SYGVNS. V lost 3 bases, J lost 2 bases, and 8 bases lay in between. The DNA of the CDR3 is TGTGCCAGCAGTGACGCTATAGCCTACGAGCAGTACTTC. This translates into CASSDAIAYEQYF.

This clonotype was seen ten or more times. The V call is TRBV7-9, the J call TRBJ2-3, with 12 bases identical to TRBD2. V trimming: 5 bases; J trimming: 4 bases; junction bases outside the gene matches: 16. Germline lookup yields CDR1 SEHNR and CDR2 FQNEAQ (reference sequence). The CDR3 covers 19 residues. The CDR3 sequence is CASSPILAGGFHHPDTQYF. The CDR3 DNA is TGTGCCAGCAGCCCCATACTAGCGGGAGGTTTTCATCATCCAGATACGCAGTATTTT.

The V gene is TRBV20-1, the J gene TRBJ1-6; the D gene is possibly TRBD1 (6 bases). Germline CDR1 is DFQATT and CDR2 is SNEGSKA (reference sequence). CDR3 length: 15 residues. The CDR3 coding sequence is TGCAAAGCCCAGTTAGGGGGTCGGCCTAATTCACCCCTCCACTTT. Residues: CKAQLGGRPNSPLHF.

This clonotype came up many times. The chain is built from TRBV20-1 and TRBJ2-1; 7 nucleotides align to TRBD1. This CDR3 is built from 15 residues. With 5 bases clipped from V and 6 bases from J, the junction kept 13 bases outside the gene matches. Germline V gives CDR1 DFQATT, CDR2 SNEGSKA (reference sequence). CDR3 sequence reads: CSAARQGRTGNEQFF. CDR3 nucleotides: TGCAGTGCTGCCCGACAGGGTCGCACAGGCAATGAGCAGTTCTTC.

J is TRBJ2-7 and V is TRBV13, with D perhaps TRBD2 (5 bases). The CDR3 has 14 residues. Trimming stripped 1 base from V and 5 bases from J, with 12 bases between. Germline-derived CDR1 and CDR2 are PRHDT and FYEKMQ (reference sequence). The CDR3 DNA reads TGTGCCAGCAGCTTAGCGGGGTTACCCAACGAGCAGTACTTC. Amino acids: CASSLAGLPNEQYF.

This clonotype came up once. V gene TRBV7-9 combines with J gene TRBJ2-1, with 11 bases matching TRBD2. Germline V gene sequence: CDR1 SEHNR, CDR2 FQNEAQ (reference sequence). The CDR3 runs to 17 residues. The J segment lost 6 bases and the V segment lost 4 bases, leaving 11 bases of the junction unmatched. The CDR3 nucleotides read TGTGCCAGCAGCTCGGATCGACTAGCGGGACGGGGCAATGAGCAGTTCTTC. Its translation is CASSSDRLAGRGNEQFF.

The chain is built from TRBV6-6 and TRBJ2-5; D gene uncertain. CDR1 and CDR2 (germline): MNHNY, SVGAGI (reference sequence). Trimming took 2 bases from V and 4 from J, leaving 2 bases between them. CDR3 length equals 11 residues. CDR3 in DNA: TGTGCCAGCAGTTACACAGAGACCCAGTACTTC. Translation: CASSYTETQYF.

This clonotype came up a few times. This chain's CDR3 is CASSLGGATYNEQFF. The CDR3 DNA is TGTGCCAGCAGTTTAGGGGGGGCAACCTACAATGAGCAGTTCTTC. The chain employs TRBV27 and TRBJ2-1, with D possibly matching TRBD2 (7 bases). V dropped 2 bases and J dropped 2 bases, with 10 bases sitting between them. The CDR3 totals 15 residues. Germline V gene sequence: CDR1 MNHEY, CDR2 SMNVEV (reference sequence).

The gene calls are TRBV12-3 or TRBV12-4 and TRBJ2-5; D unclear. The CDR3 sequence is 12 residues long. Trimming removed 5 bases from V and 4 bases from J, with 8 bases in between. The CDR3 loop reads CASSHLPETQYF. In DNA, the CDR3 is TGTGCCAGCAGTCACCTGCCAGAGACCCAGTACTTC.

The chain carries TRBV27 and TRBJ2-3, with D unclear. V lost 3 bases, J lost 9 bases, and 13 bases lay in between. Germline-derived CDR1 and CDR2 are MNHEY and SMNVEV (reference sequence). CDR3 length: 13 residues. CDR3 sequence reads: CASSFAAPSTQYF. In DNA, the CDR3 is TGTGCCAGCAGTTTCGCCGCCCCCAGCACGCAGTATTTT.

This chain links TRBV18 with TRBJ2-7; no reliable D call. Gene TRBJ2-5 matches the end of the DNA better, so the J call may be wrong. Germline V CDR1 and CDR2: KGHSH, LQKENI. The CDR3 consists of 14 residues. In DNA form, the CDR3 reads TGTGCCAGCTCACTCGTCCAATTTGAGGAGACCCAGTACTTC. Translating it yields CASSLVQFEETQYF.

In DNA form, the CDR3 reads TGCAGTGCTAGAGGGCCGGGAGTTCGGAATGAGCAGTTCTTC. It yields the protein CSARGPGVRNEQFF. The chain links TRBV20-1 to TRBJ2-1; D is perhaps TRBD2 (6 bases). This CDR3 has 14 amino acids. CDR1 is DFQATT and CDR2 is SNEGSKA in the germline V gene (reference sequence). The germline V and J ends were trimmed by 1 base and 7 bases, with 14 bases remaining between them.

This clonotype was picked up a small number of times. V is TRBV5-1 and J is TRBJ2-5; perhaps TRBD1 as D (6 bases). The CDR3 has 13 residues. The V gene's germline CDR1 is SGHRS and CDR2 YFSETQ. Trimming left V 4 bases short and J 11 bases short, with 18 bases between. CDR3 loop: CASSPLGDNEQYF. The CDR3 DNA sequence: TGCGCCAGCAGCCCACTAGGGGACAATGAGCAGTACTTC.

The rearrangement joins TRBV20-1 to TRBJ1-2; D call uncertain. Germline assignment: CDR1 DFQATT and CDR2 SNEGSKA (reference sequence). The CDR3 sequence is 13 residues long. Trimming removed 5 bases at V and 4 bases at J, with 14 bases between. The CDR3 is CSALPRDGYGYTF. The DNA of the CDR3 is TGCAGTGCTCTCCCCCGGGATGGCTATGGCTACACCTTC.

This clonotype came up many times. This rearrangement joins TRBV29-1 to TRBJ2-5, with 10 positions matching TRBD1. The CDR3 totals 15 residues. J lost 5 bases, V lost 3 bases, and 9 bases had no gene match. Per the germline V gene, CDR1 is SQVTM and CDR2 is ANQGSEA. The DNA for the CDR3 is TGCAGCGTTGAGGAGGACAGGGGGAGGTCGGAGACCCAGTACTTC. This encodes CSVEEDRGRSETQYF.

This clonotype was seen only a few times. V usage is TRBV27 and J usage is TRBJ2-3; TRBD1 aligns across 7 bases. V was clipped by 4 bases and J by 3 bases; unmatched bases: 10. Germline V CDR1 and CDR2: MNHEY, SMNVEV (reference sequence). The CDR3 contains 16 residues. The DNA for the CDR3 is TGTGCCAGCAGTTCCCTTACAGGGGCACCGACAGATACGCAGTATTTT. This encodes CASSSLTGAPTDTQYF.

This clonotype came up once. The rearrangement joins TRBV20-1 to TRBJ1-2; 9 nucleotides match TRBD1. V lost 1 base to trimming and J lost 3 bases; unmatched junction nucleotides: 6. From germline, CDR1 is DFQATT and CDR2 SNEGSKA (reference sequence). The CDR3 length is 15 residues. The DNA for the CDR3 is TGCAGTGCTAGAGCCTCCGGGACAGGGTACTATGGCTACACCTTC. It specifies CSARASGTGYYGYTF.

This clonotype has just a few counts. The rearrangement links TRBV6-2 or TRBV6-3 to TRBJ1-5; TRBD1 might be the D (5 bases). The CDR3 runs to 14 residues. Trimming removed 6 bases from V and 7 bases from J, with 16 bases in between. From germline, CDR1 is MNHEY and CDR2 SVGEGT. The CDR3 region has the DNA TGTGCCAGCAGGCAATCCGGGGGTGGACAGCCCCAGCATTTT. Translated: CASRQSGGGQPQHF.

V gene TRBV15 combines with J gene TRBJ2-1; 8 bases align to TRBD2. Germline CDR1 is LNHNV and CDR2 is YYDKDF (reference sequence). The trim removed 0 bases at V and 2 bases at J, leaving 3 bases unmatched. CDR3 length: 16 residues. CDR3 amino acids: CATSREREVAYNEQFF. The DNA of the CDR3 is TGTGCCACCAGCAGAGAGCGGGAGGTCGCCTACAATGAGCAGTTCTTC. The whole variable domain, filled in from reference TRBV15 and TRBJ2-1, reads DAMVIQNPRYQVTQFGKPVTLSCSQTLNHNVMYWYQQKSSQAPKLLFHYYDKDFNNEADTPDNFQSRRPNTSFCFLDIRSPGLGDTAMYLCATSREREVAYNEQFFGPGTRLTVL.

In this sample, this clonotype turned up once. The chain employs TRBV7-8 and TRBJ2-3; D ambiguous. Trimming removed 3 bases at V and 1 base at J, with 11 bases between. Germline CDR1 SGHVS, CDR2 FQNEAQ. The CDR3 runs 15 residues. CDR3 sequence (DNA): TGTGCCAGCAGCTTGGGTGATAGCCGCACAGATACGCAGTATTTT. It yields the protein CASSLGDSRTDTQYF. Supplemented by reference TRBV7-8 and TRBJ2-3, the full variable domain reads GAGVSQSPRYKVAKRGQDVALRCDPISGHVSLFWYQQALGQGPEFLTYFQNEAQLDKSGLPSDRFFAERPEGSVSTLKIQRTQQEDSAVYLCASSLGDSRTDTQYFGPGTRLTVL.

The chain employs TRBV12-3 or TRBV12-4 and TRBJ2-4; TRBD1 is a possible D gene (5 bases). Gene TRBJ2-5 matches the end of the DNA better, so the J call may be wrong. This CDR3 comprises 13 residues. The CDR3 DNA reads TGTGCCAGCAGAAACCAGGGACAAGAGACCCAGTACTTC. This encodes CASRNQGQETQYF.

This clonotype turned up a few times. This rearrangement joins TRBV6-2 or TRBV6-3 to TRBJ2-5; D ambiguous. Germline V CDR1 and CDR2: MNHEY, SVGEGT. The V gene lost 4 bases and the J gene lost 7 bases, with 7 bases spanning the gap. There are 11 residues in the CDR3. The CDR3, as DNA: TGTGCCAGCAGTTCGGCGGTGACCCAGTACTTC. Translating it yields CASSSAVTQYF.

The rearrangement joins TRBV7-2 to TRBJ2-7; a weak D match, TRBD2 (5 bases). The CDR3 is made up of 13 amino acids. Trimming stripped 5 bases from V and 3 bases from J, with 11 bases between. Germline V gene lookup returns CDR1 SGHTA and CDR2 FQGNSA. DNA for the CDR3: TGTGCCAGCAGCGTTGGCGGGTACTACGAGCAGTACTTC. Its translation: CASSVGGYYEQYF.

J is TRBJ1-5 and V is TRBV20-1; D gene uncertain. The CDR3 is 18 amino acids. Trimming cost V 1 base and J 0 bases, with 19 bases left between them. CDR1 is DFQATT, CDR2 SNEGSKA, per germline (reference sequence). DNA for the CDR3: TGCAGTGCTAGAGGAAGCCCCCCGACGGCCTATAGCAATCAGCCCCAGCATTTT. Protein: CSARGSPPTAYSNQPQHF.

This clonotype was observed a handful of times. The chain recombines TRBV12-3 or TRBV12-4 with TRBJ2-4; perhaps TRBD2 as D (5 bases). The J call may be incorrect, as the DNA end agrees better with TRBJ2-7. CDR3 length: 16 amino acids. The CDR3 DNA sequence: TGTGCCAGCAGCGCCCGATTAGCGACCGGTGGCGACGAGCAGTACTTC. This encodes CASSARLATGGDEQYF.